This T cell receptor beta chain derives from a study of cytotoxic CD8 clonotypes in ibrutinib-treated CLL. Across the study: The study included eleven to twelve relapsed/refractory and 15 treatment-naive patients; 17 had IGHV unmutated disease.

The protocol was immunoSEQ multiplex PCR, while the TCRdb copy is restricted to in-frame clones and leaves out a portion. This table holds fewer than 13,000 clones, approximately 80% found once. This CDR3 has 19 amino acids. The ends lost 0 bases at V and 2 bases at J; junction bases unmatched: 11. Germline V gene lookup returns CDR1 SGHVS and CDR2 FNYEAQ. Roughly 1.8 micrograms of genomic DNA (from cryopreserved PBMCs) were used for TCR beta libraries. The chain employs TRBV7-6 and TRBJ2-7; the match to TRBD2 covers 12 bases. The source of this sequence is a human donor with chronic lymphocytic leukemia. Sequences were derived from PBMCs, sampled at disease progression, from a patient treated with ibrutinib. The CDR3 spells CASSLAVASGRVLTYEQYF. The CDR3 DNA sequence: TGTGCCAGCAGCTTAGCCGTGGCTAGCGGGAGGGTCCTAACCTACGAGCAGTACTTC. Drawing the rest from reference TRBV7-6 and TRBJ2-7, the complete variable domain is GAGVSQSPRYKVTKRGQDVALRCDPISGHVSLYWYRQALGQGPEFLTYFNYEAQQDKSGLPNDRFSAERPEGSISTLTIQRTEQRDSAMYRCASSLAVASGRVLTYEQYFGPGTRLTVT.